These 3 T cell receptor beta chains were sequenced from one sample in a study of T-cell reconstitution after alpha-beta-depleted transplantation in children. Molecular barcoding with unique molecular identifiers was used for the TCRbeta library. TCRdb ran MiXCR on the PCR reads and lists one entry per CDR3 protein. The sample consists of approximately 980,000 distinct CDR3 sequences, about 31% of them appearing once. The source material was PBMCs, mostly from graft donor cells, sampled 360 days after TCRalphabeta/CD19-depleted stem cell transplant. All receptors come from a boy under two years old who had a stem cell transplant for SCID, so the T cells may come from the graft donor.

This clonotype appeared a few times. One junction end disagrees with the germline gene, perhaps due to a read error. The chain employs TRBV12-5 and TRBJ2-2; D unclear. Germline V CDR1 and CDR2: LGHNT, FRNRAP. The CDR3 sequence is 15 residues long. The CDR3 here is CASGWVYLGSGELFF. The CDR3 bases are TGTGCTAGCGGTTGGGTCTATCTAGGGTCCGGGGAGCTGTTTTTT.

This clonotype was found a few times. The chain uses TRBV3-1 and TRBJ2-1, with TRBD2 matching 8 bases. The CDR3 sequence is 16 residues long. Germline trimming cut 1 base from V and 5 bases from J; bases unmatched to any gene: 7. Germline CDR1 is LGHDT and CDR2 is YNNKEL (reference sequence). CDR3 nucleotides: TGTGCCAGCAGCCAAGGAGGGCGGGGGGTGGACAATGAGCAGTTCTTC. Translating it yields CASSQGGRGVDNEQFF.

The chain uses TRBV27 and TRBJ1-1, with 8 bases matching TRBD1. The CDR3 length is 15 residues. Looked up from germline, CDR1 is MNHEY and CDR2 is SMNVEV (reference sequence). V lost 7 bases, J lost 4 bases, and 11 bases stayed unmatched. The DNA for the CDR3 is TGTGCCAGCACTGCAGGGGGCGCGGGAGGCACTGAAGCTTTCTTT. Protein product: CASTAGGAGGTEAFF.